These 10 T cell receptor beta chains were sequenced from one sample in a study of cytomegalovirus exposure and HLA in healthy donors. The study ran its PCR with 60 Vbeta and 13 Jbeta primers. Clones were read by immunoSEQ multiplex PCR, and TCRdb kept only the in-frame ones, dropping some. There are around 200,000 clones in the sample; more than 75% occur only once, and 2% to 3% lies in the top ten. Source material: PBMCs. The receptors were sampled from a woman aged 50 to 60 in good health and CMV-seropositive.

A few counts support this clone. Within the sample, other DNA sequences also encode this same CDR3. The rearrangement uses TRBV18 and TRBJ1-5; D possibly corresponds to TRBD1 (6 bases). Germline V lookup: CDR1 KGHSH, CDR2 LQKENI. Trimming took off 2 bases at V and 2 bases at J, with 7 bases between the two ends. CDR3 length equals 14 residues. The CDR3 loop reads CASSPRQGNQPQHF. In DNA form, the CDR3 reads TGTGCCAGCTCACCAAGACAGGGCAATCAGCCCCAGCATTTT.

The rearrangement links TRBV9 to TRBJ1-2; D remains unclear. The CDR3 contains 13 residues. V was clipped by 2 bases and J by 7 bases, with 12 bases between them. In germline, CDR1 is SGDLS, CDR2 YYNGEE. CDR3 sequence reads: CASSVQPEAGYTF. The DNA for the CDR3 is TGTGCCAGCAGCGTCCAACCCGAGGCTGGCTACACCTTC.

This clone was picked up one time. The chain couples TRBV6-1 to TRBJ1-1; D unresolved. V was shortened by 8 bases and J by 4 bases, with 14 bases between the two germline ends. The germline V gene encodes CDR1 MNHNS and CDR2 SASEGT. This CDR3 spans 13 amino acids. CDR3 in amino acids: CASRRFSSTEAFF. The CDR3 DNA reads TGTGCCAGCCGGAGGTTTTCCAGCACTGAAGCTTTCTTT.

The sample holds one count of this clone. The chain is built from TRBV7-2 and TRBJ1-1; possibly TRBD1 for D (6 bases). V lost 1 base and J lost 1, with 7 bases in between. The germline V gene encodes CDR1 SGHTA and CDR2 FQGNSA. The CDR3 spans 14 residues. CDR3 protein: CASSLGTANTEAFF. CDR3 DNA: TGTGCCAGCAGCTTAGGGACAGCGAACACTGAAGCTTTCTTT.

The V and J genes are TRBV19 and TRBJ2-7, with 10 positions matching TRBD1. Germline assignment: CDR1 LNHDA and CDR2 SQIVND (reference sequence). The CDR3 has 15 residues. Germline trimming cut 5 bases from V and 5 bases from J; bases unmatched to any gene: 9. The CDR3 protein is CASSLVPGQGNEQYF. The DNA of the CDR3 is TGTGCCAGTAGTCTCGTCCCGGGACAGGGGAACGAGCAGTACTTC.

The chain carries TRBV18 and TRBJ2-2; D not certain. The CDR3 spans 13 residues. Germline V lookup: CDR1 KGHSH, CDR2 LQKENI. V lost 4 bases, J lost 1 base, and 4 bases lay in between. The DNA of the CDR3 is TGTGCCAGCTCACTACAGAACACCGGGGAGCTGTTTTTT. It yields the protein CASSLQNTGELFF.

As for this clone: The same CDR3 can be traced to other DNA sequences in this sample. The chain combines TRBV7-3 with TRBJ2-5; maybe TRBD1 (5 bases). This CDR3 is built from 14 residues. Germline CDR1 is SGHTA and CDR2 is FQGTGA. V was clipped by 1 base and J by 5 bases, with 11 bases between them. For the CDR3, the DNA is TGTGCCAGCAGCTTAAGTAGGGCAGGGGAGACCCAGTACTTC. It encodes CASSLSRAGETQYF.

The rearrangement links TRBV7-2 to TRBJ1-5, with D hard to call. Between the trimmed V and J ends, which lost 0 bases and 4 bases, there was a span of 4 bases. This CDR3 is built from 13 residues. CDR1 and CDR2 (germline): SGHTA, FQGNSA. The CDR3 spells CASSLAPNQPQHF. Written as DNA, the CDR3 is TGTGCCAGCAGCTTAGCCCCAAATCAGCCCCAGCATTTT.

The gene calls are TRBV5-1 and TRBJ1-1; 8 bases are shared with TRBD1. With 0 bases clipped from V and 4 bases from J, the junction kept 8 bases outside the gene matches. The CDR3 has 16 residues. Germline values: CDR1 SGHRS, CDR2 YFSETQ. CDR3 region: CASSLAATGVVTEAFF. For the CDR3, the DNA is TGCGCCAGCAGCTTGGCCGCGACAGGGGTCGTCACTGAAGCTTTCTTT. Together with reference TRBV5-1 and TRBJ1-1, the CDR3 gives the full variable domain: KAGVTQTPRYLIKTRGQQVTLSCSPISGHRSVSWYQQTPGQGLQFLFEYFSETQRNKGNFPGRFSGRQFSNSRSEMNVSTLELGDSALYLCASSLAATGVVTEAFFGQGTRLTVV.

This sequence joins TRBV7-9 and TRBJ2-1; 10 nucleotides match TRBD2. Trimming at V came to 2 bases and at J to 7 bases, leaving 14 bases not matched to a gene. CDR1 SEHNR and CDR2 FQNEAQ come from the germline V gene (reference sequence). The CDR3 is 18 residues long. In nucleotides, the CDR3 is TGTGCCAGCAGCTTATCCCCCCGAGCGGGGGGGCCGAGGAATGAGCAGTTCTTC. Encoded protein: CASSLSPRAGGPRNEQFF.